This TCR beta chain derives from a study of beta chain features in type 1 diabetes. Background on the study: Patients and healthy donors were similar in age, gender and cell yields.

This clone appeared once. Of the isolated RNA, all was reverse transcribed, and so the sequenced material was expressed TCRB transcripts. Profiled with immunoSEQ multiplex PCR; TCRdb holds only in-frame clones, not every one. The table includes about 300,000 clones, about 8.5% detected once. This CDR3 comprises 14 residues. Germline values: CDR1 SGHTA, CDR2 FQGNSA. Trimming removed 1 base from V and 1 base from J, with 5 bases in between. The sample taken for sequencing was central memory CD4+ T cells from blood. V and J are TRBV7-2 and TRBJ1-5; D unresolved. The TCR originated in a woman aged 18-29 years in good health. Written as DNA, the CDR3 is TGTGCCAGCAGCTTAGATAGGAGCAATCAGCCCCAGCATTTT. This translates into CASSLDRSNQPQHF.